This TCR beta chain emerged from a study of control samples from healthy donors and cancer patients. The germline V gene has CDR1 LGHDT and CDR2 YNNKEL (reference sequence). The germline V and J ends were trimmed by 2 bases and 15 bases, with 14 bases remaining between them. The CDR3 has 12 residues. Sequenced by immunoSEQ multiplex PCR; TCRdb stores in-frame clones only, minus some. The sample contains 100,000 or so clones, about 83% of which appear only once. The chain employs TRBV3-1 (or the pseudogene TRBV3-2) and TRBJ2-1; a weak D match, TRBD2 (6 bases). The sequencing input was blood. The source of this sequence is a woman aged 50 to 60 in good health. The CDR3: CASSQPGGPPFF. CDR3 DNA: TGTGCCAGCAGCCAACCCGGGGGACCCCCGTTCTTC.